The present T cell receptor beta chain was sequenced within a study of T-cell reconstitution after alpha-beta-depleted transplantation in children. This CDR3 is built from 13 residues. Trimming left V 6 bases short and J 12 bases short, with 17 bases between. In germline, CDR1 is MNHNY, CDR2 SVGAGI (reference sequence). The table lists this clonotype with a few counts. As yet, its antigen is unknown. The study's findings and limits: After transplant, at about two months, alpha-beta T cells were reportedly derived from several hundred expanded graft clones. Diversity of TCRbeta at day 60 was high in some patients, arising from surviving recipient T cells and thymic progenitors.

The library targeted TCRbeta and was prepared with unique molecular identifiers. TCRdb redid the calling of the PCR reads with MiXCR, one entry per CDR3 protein. The sample shows about 610,000 distinct CDR3 sequences, 27% of them seen only once. The sequencing here drew on PBMCs, taken before TCRalphabeta/CD19-depleted stem cell transplant. This clonotype originated in a boy younger than two with Wiskott-Aldrich syndrome, due to receive a stem cell transplant. The gene calls are TRBV6-6 and TRBJ1-4; tentative D call: TRBD1 (5 bases). CDR3 protein: CASSHREGQELFF. The DNA of the CDR3 is TGTGCCAGCAGCCATCGGGAGGGGCAGGAACTGTTTTTT.